This T cell receptor beta chain was retrieved from a study of T cell responses to AZD1222 COVID-19 vaccine. Overall study findings and caveats: The study identified only a handful of AZD1222 recipients as seropositive at baseline. Vaccine-associated CD4 TCRs ranged over spike, dominating at 160-218 and 743-854. Nearly half of unique spike-specific TCRs reportedly avoided B.1.351 and B.1.1.7 mutated regions. Clonal diversity may have been underestimated, and the donors were mostly white British, with more females than males.

Of note for this clone: Its antigen remains unknown.

With 3 bases clipped from V and 6 bases from J, the junction kept 6 bases outside the gene matches. The CDR3 extends over 15 amino acids. Germline V gives CDR1 SGHVS, CDR2 FQNEAQ. The assay was immunoSEQ multiplex PCR, and TCRdb's table has in-frame clones only and misses some. Among 84,000 or so clones listed, under 95% were seen once. The sample consisted of peripheral blood, taken on day 0 of MenACWY control vaccination. The TCR comes from an adult in good health. This sequence joins TRBV7-8 and TRBJ2-1, with 9 nucleotides matching TRBD1. CDR3 DNA sequence: TGTGCCAGCAGCTTGGGACAGGGAGGTCGCAATGAGCAGTTCTTC. Protein product: CASSLGQGGRNEQFF.